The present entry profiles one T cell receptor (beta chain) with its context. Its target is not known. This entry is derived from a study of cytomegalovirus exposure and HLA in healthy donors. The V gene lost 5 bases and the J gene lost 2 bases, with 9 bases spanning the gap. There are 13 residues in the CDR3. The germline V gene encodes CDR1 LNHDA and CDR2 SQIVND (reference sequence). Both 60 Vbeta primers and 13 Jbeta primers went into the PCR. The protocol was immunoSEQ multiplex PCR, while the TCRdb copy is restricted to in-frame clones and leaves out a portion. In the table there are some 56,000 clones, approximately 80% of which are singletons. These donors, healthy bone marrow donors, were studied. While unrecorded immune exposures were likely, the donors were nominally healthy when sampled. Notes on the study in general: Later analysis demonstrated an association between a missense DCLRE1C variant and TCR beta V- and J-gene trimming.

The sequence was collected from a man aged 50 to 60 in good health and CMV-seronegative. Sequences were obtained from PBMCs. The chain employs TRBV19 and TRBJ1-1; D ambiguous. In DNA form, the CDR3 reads TGTGCCAGTAGTTCCCAGATTAACACTGAAGCTTTCTTT. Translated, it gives CASSSQINTEAFF.